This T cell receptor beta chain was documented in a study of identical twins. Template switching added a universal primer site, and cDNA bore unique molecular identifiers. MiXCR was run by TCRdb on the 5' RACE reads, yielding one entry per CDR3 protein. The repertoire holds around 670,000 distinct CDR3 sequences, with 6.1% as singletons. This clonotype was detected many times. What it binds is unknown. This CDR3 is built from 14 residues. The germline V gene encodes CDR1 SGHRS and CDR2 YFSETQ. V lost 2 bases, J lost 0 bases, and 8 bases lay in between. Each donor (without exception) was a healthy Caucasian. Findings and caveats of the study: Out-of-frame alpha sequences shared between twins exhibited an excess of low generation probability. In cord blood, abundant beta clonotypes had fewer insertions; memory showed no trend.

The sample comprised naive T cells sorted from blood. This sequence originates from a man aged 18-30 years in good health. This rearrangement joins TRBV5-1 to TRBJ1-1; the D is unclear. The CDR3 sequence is CASSFLSMNTEAFF. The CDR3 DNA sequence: TGCGCCAGCAGCTTTCTCAGTATGAACACTGAAGCTTTCTTT. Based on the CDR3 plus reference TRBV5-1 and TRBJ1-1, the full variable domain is KAGVTQTPRYLIKTRGQQVTLSCSPISGHRSVSWYQQTPGQGLQFLFEYFSETQRNKGNFPGRFSGRQFSNSRSEMNVSTLELGDSALYLCASSFLSMNTEAFFGQGTRLTVV.